These 18 T cell receptor beta chains came from one sample sequenced in a study of cytomegalovirus exposure and HLA in healthy donors. Researchers ran the PCR with 60 Vbeta and 13 Jbeta primers. Profiled with immunoSEQ multiplex PCR; TCRdb holds only in-frame clones, not every one. Reported are 200,000 or so clones; the ten largest clones contain 0.95% to 1.3%. Material: PBMCs. The receptors stem from a girl aged 2-15 years in good health and CMV-seropositive.

CDR3 residues: CASSSLTDTQYF. Written as DNA, the CDR3 is TGTGCCAGCAGTTCCCTAACAGATACGCAGTATTTT. The chain recombines TRBV6-5 with TRBJ2-3; D gene uncertain. V was shortened by 4 bases and J by 3 bases, with 5 bases between the two germline ends. The germline CDR1 and CDR2 sequences are MNHEY and SVGAGI. The CDR3 has 12 residues.

The rearrangement uses TRBV27 and TRBJ2-3; the D gene is possibly TRBD1 (5 bases). Per germline, CDR1 MNHEY and CDR2 SMNVEV (reference sequence). Trimming took 5 bases from V and 0 from J, leaving 18 bases between them. CDR3 length: 17 amino acids. The CDR3 DNA reads TGTGCCAGCAGTCCCCGTCTGGACAAGACTAGCACAGATACGCAGTATTTT. It encodes CASSPRLDKTSTDTQYF.

V gene TRBV14 combines with J gene TRBJ2-3; 8 bases fit TRBD2. Trimming at V came to 1 base and at J to 3 bases, leaving 0 bases not matched to a gene. CDR3 size: 14 residues. CDR1 is SGHDN, CDR2 FVKESK, per germline. CDR3 loop: CASSQVAGTDTQYF. In DNA form, the CDR3 reads TGTGCCAGCAGCCAAGTAGCGGGGACAGATACGCAGTATTTT.

The V call is TRBV28, the J call TRBJ2-5; 7 bases are a match to TRBD2. The V and J ends lost 7 bases and 2 bases, in that order; junction bases with no gene match: 7. Germline V gene data show CDR1 as MDHEN and CDR2 as SYDVKM. The CDR3 consists of 14 residues. CDR3 sequence reads: CASTTGEGQETQYF. CDR3 DNA sequence: TGTGCCAGCACCACGGGGGAGGGGCAAGAGACCCAGTACTTC.

This sequence joins TRBV5-1 and TRBJ1-5; 8 bases agree with TRBD1. The V and J ends lost 4 bases and 6 bases, in that order; junction bases with no gene match: 6. Germline CDR1 and CDR2: SGHRS and YFSETQ. The CDR3 is 14 amino acids. The CDR3 region is CASSLTGELQPQHF. CDR3 coding DNA: TGCGCCAGCAGCCTGACAGGGGAGCTTCAGCCCCAGCATTTT.

The chain recombines TRBV10-2 with TRBJ2-1; 10 bases map to TRBD1. The V and J ends lost 0 bases and 5 bases, in that order; junction bases with no gene match: 4. The CDR3 totals 16 residues. Germline-derived CDR1 and CDR2 are WSHSY and SAAADI. The DNA of the CDR3 is TGCGCCAGCAGTGAGTCGGGCGGGACAGGGGACAATGAGCAGTTCTTC. As protein: CASSESGGTGDNEQFF.

Here the CDR3 DNA reads TGTGCCAGCAGCTTTTGGACAGGAAGGGCGCAGTATTTT. Its translation: CASSFWTGRAQYF. This sequence joins TRBV7-2 and TRBJ2-3; 7 nucleotides match TRBD1. CDR1 is SGHTA, CDR2 FQGNSA, per germline. The CDR3 has 13 residues. The ends lost 3 bases at V and 10 bases at J; junction bases unmatched: 7.

V is TRBV28 and J is TRBJ1-5, with D possibly being TRBD1 (6 bases). Trimming removed 7 bases at V and 0 bases at J, with 16 bases between. This CDR3 comprises 16 residues. The germline V gene has CDR1 MDHEN and CDR2 SYDVKM. The CDR3 here is CASTPRDTYSNQPQHF. The CDR3, as DNA: TGTGCCAGCACCCCCCGGGACACTTATAGCAATCAGCCCCAGCATTTT.

This chain uses TRBV7-9 with TRBJ2-7; D might be TRBD1 (6 bases). V was shortened by 8 bases and J by 6 bases, with 20 bases between the two germline ends. CDR1 is SEHNR and CDR2 is FQNEAQ in the germline V gene (reference sequence). The CDR3 is 14 amino acids. CDR3 sequence reads: CASRAGQGRGEQYF. CDR3 sequence (DNA): TGTGCCAGCCGCGCAGGTCAGGGGAGAGGCGAGCAGTACTTC.

V is TRBV19 and J is TRBJ2-7, with D perhaps matching TRBD1 (6 bases). Germline values: CDR1 LNHDA, CDR2 SQIVND (reference sequence). The V and J ends lost 5 bases and 2 bases respectively, with 19 bases between them. CDR3 length equals 16 residues. CDR3 nucleotides: TGTGCCAGTAGTTCGATATTTGGGGGCTTCACCTACGAGCAGTACTTC. Its translation is CASSSIFGGFTYEQYF.

This chain connects TRBV9 to TRBJ1-4; a weak D match, TRBD1 (5 bases). With 3 bases removed from V and 5 bases from J, the gap between germline ends came to 14 bases. This CDR3 comprises 15 residues. Looked up from germline, CDR1 is SGDLS and CDR2 is YYNGEE. DNA for the CDR3: TGTGCCAGCAGCGGGTCCAGGGAAGGAAATGAAAAACTGTTTTTT. Encoded protein: CASSGSREGNEKLFF.

The chain recombines TRBV7-6 with TRBJ2-5; a possible D gene is TRBD1 (6 bases). CDR3 length: 16 amino acids. CDR1 is SGHVS and CDR2 is FNYEAQ in the germline V gene. V lost 4 bases, J lost 4 bases, and 19 bases lay in between. This chain's CDR3 is CASSSTGRGEPETQYF. CDR3 nucleotide sequence: TGTGCCAGCAGCTCAACAGGGAGAGGGGAGCCAGAGACCCAGTACTTC.

V is TRBV18 and J is TRBJ1-1, with unresolved D. The CDR3 has 12 residues. The ends were cut back, 4 bases at V and 6 bases at J, with 9 bases in the middle. Germline CDR1 is KGHSH and CDR2 is LQKENI. The CDR3 sequence is CASSRPDSEAFF. CDR3 bases: TGTGCCAGCTCACGACCGGACTCTGAAGCTTTCTTT.

V is TRBV7-8 and J is TRBJ2-7; TRBD2 is a possible D gene (5 bases). Trimming shortened V by 7 bases and J by 9 bases, and 13 bases separated the two germline ends. Looked up from germline, CDR1 is SGHVS and CDR2 is FQNEAQ. This CDR3 has 11 amino acids. The CDR3 DNA reads TGTGCCAGCACCTTTGCGGGTATGCAGTACTTC. Translated, it gives CASTFAGMQYF.

The chain has TRBV4-1 and TRBJ1-1; tentative D call: TRBD1 (6 bases). This CDR3 comprises 18 residues. The germline V and J ends were trimmed by 5 bases and 2 bases, with 24 bases remaining between them. CDR1 is MGHRA, CDR2 YSYEKL, per germline. The CDR3 DNA sequence: TGCGCCAGCAGCACTAACCCGGGCAGGGGAAAACTTAACACTGAAGCTTTCTTT. Its translation: CASSTNPGRGKLNTEAFF.

The J gene is TRBJ1-2, the V gene TRBV6-6; D call uncertain. Trimming stripped 6 bases from V and 8 bases from J, with 10 bases between. The germline V gene encodes CDR1 MNHNY and CDR2 SVGAGI (reference sequence). This CDR3 is built from 11 residues. In DNA, the CDR3 is TGTGCCAGCAGGAGCGATGGGGGCTACACCTTC. This translates into CASRSDGGYTF.

The chain links TRBV19 to TRBJ1-5; no definite D call. This CDR3 is 13 amino acids long. Germline-derived CDR1 and CDR2 are LNHDA and SQIVND (reference sequence). Trimming stripped 2 bases from V and 7 bases from J, with 9 bases between. Written as DNA, the CDR3 is TGTGCCAGTAGTATATGGGAGGGACAGCCCCAGCATTTT. Translated, it gives CASSIWEGQPQHF.

This rearrangement joins TRBV5-1 to TRBJ2-1; TRBD1 agrees at 7 bases. V shed 2 bases and J 0 bases; nucleotides not matched to a gene: 11. The CDR3 is made up of 18 amino acids. Germline V CDR1 and CDR2: SGHRS, YFSETQ. The CDR3 sequence: CASSLDPGQFTSYNEQFF. The CDR3 DNA is TGCGCCAGCAGCTTAGATCCGGGACAGTTTACCTCCTACAATGAGCAGTTCTTC.